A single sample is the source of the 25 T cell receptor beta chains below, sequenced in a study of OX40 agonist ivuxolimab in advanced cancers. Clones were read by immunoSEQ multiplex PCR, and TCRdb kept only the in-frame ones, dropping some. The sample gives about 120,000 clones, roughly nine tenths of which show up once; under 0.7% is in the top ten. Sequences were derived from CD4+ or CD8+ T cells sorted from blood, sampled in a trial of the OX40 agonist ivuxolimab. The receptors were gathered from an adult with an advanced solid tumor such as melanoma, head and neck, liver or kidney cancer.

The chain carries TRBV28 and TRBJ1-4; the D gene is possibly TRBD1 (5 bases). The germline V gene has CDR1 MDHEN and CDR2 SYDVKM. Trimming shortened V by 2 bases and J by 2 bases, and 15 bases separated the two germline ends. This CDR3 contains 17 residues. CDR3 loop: CASSLIRGGGTNEKLFF. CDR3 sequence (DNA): TGTGCCAGCAGTTTAATCCGGGGGGGAGGCACTAATGAAAAACTGTTTTTT.

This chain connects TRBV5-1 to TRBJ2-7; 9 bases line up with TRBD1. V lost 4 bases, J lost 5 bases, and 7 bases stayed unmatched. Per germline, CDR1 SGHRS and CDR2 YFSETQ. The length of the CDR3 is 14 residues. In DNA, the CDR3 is TGCGCCAGCAGCCCGGGACAGGGAACCCACGAGCAGTACTTC. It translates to CASSPGQGTHEQYF.

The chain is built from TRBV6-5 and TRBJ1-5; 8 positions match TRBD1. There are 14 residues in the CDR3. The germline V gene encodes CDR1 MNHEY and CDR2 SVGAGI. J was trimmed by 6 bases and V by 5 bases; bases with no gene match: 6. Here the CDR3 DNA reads TGTGCCAGCAGTACGGACAGGGTCGGTCAGCCCCAGCATTTT. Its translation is CASSTDRVGQPQHF.

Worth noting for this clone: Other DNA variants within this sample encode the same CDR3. CDR3 nucleotide sequence: TGTGCCAGTAGTATAGGCAGCCAAGAGACCCAGTACTTC. It translates to CASSIGSQETQYF. V gene TRBV19 combines with J gene TRBJ2-5; D gene ambiguous. Germline values: CDR1 LNHDA, CDR2 SQIVND (reference sequence). This CDR3 region has 13 residues. Deletions cut 1 base from V and 1 base from J, with 4 bases between. The entire variable domain, with the rest obtained from reference TRBV19 and TRBJ2-5, is as follows: DGGITQSPKYLFRKEGQNVTLSCEQNLNHDAMYWYRQDPGQGLRLIYYSQIVNDFQKGDIAEGYSVSREKKESFPLTVTSAQKNPTAFYLCASSIGSQETQYFGPGTRLLVL.

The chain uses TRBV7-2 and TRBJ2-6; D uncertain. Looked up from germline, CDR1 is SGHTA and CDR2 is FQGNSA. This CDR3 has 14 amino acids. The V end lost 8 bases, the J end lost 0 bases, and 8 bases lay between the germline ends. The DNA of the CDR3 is TGTGCCAGCGGTCTTAACTCTGGGGCCAACGTCCTGACTTTC. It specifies CASGLNSGANVLTF.

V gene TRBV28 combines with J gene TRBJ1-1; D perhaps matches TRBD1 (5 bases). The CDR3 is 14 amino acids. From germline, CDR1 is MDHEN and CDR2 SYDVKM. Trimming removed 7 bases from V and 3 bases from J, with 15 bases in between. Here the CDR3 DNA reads TGTGCCAGCAATCTGCCGGCAGGGCACACTGAAGCTTTCTTT. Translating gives CASNLPAGHTEAFF.

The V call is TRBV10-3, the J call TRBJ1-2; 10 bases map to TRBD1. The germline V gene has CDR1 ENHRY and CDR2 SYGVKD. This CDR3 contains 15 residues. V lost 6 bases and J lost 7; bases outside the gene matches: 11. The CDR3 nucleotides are TGTGCCATCAGCCTAAACCGGGACAGGGGAGGTGGCTACACCTTC. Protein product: CAISLNRDRGGGYTF.

CDR3 in DNA: TGCGCCAGCAGCTTGGACGGGGGCTCCTACTATGGCTACACCTTC. Its protein is CASSLDGGSYYGYTF. The chain links TRBV5-1 to TRBJ1-2; D possibly corresponds to TRBD1 (6 bases). V gave up 0 bases and J gave up 3 bases, with 12 bases separating them. This CDR3 is 15 amino acids long. CDR1 is SGHRS and CDR2 is YFSETQ in the germline V gene. Full variable domain (missing parts from reference TRBV5-1 and TRBJ1-2): KAGVTQTPRYLIKTRGQQVTLSCSPISGHRSVSWYQQTPGQGLQFLFEYFSETQRNKGNFPGRFSGRQFSNSRSEMNVSTLELGDSALYLCASSLDGGSYYGYTFGSGTRLTVV.

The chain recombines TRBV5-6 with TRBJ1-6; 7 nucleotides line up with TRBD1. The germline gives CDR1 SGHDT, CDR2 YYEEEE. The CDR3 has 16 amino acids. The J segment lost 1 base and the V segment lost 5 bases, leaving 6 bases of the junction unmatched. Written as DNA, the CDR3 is TGTGCCAGCAGTTGGACGACAGGGTCCTATAATTCACCCCTCCACTTT. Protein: CASSWTTGSYNSPLHF.

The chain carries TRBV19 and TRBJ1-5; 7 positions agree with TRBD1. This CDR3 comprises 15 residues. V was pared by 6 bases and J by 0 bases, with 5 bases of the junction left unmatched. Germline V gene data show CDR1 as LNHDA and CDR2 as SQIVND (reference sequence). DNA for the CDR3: TGTGCCAGTAGGCTAGACAGGGTTAGCAATCAGCCCCAGCATTTT. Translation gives CASRLDRVSNQPQHF.

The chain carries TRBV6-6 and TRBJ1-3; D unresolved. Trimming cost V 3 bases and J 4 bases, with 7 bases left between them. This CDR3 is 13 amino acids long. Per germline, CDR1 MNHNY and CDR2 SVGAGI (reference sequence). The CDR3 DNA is TGTGCCAGCAGTTATGAGGAAGGAAACACCATATATTTT. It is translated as CASSYEEGNTIYF.

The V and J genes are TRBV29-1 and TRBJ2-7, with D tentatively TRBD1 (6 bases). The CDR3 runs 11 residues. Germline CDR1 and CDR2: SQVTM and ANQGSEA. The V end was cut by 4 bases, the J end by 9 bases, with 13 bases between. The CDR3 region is CSVAQGVGQYF. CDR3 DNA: TGCAGCGTTGCACAGGGAGTCGGGCAGTACTTC.

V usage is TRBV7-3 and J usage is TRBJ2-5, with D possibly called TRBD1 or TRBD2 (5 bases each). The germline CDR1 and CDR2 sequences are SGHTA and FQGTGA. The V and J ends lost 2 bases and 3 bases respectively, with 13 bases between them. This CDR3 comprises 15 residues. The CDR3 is CASSLAGTDKETQYF. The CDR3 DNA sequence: TGTGCCAGCAGCTTAGCAGGGACCGATAAAGAGACCCAGTACTTC.

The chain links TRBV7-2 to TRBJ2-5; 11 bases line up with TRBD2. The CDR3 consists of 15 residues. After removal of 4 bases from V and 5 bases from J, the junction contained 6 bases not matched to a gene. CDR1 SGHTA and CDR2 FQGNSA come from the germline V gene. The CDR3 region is CASSSPLAGDETQYF. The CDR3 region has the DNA TGTGCCAGCAGCTCACCACTAGCGGGGGACGAGACCCAGTACTTC.

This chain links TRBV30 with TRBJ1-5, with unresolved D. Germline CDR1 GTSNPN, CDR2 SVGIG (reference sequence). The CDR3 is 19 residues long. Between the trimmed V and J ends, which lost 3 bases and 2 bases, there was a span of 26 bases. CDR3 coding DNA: TGTGCCTGGAGCTCCAGGTTGGCCAGGTTCCTAGGAGGCAATCAGCCCCAGCATTTT. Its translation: CAWSSRLARFLGGNQPQHF.

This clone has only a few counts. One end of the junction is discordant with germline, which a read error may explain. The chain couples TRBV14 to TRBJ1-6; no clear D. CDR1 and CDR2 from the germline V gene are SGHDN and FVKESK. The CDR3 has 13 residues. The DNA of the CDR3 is TGTGCCAGCGGCCAAGTTTTAGGTTCACCCCTCCACTTT. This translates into CASGQVLGSPLHF.

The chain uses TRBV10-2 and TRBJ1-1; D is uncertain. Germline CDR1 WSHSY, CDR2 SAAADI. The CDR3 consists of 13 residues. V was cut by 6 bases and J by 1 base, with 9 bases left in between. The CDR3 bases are TGCGCCAGCAGGGTTGGTCCGAACACTGAAGCTTTCTTT. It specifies CASRVGPNTEAFF.

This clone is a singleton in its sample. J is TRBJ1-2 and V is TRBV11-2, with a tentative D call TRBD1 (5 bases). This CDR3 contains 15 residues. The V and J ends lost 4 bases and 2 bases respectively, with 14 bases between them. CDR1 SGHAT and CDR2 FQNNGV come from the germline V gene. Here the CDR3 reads CASSSMGDRNYGYTF. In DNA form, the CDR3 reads TGTGCCAGCAGCTCCATGGGGGACCGAAACTATGGCTACACCTTC.

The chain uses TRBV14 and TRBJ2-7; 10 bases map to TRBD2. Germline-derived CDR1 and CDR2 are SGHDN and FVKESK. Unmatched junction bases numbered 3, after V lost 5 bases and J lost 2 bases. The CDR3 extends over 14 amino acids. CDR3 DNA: TGTGCCAGCAGCTTTACTAGCGGGGCCTACGAGCAGTACTTC. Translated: CASSFTSGAYEQYF.

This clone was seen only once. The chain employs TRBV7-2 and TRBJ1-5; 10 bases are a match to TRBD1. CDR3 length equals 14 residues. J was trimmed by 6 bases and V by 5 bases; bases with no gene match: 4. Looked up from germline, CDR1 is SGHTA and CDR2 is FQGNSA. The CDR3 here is CASSQGQGGQPQHF. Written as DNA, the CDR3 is TGTGCCAGCAGCCAAGGACAGGGGGGTCAGCCCCAGCATTTT.

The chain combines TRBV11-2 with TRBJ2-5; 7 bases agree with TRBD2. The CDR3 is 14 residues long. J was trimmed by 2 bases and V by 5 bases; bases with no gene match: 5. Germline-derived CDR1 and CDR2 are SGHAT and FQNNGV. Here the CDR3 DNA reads TGTGCCAGCAGCCCCACGGGACTACAAGAGACCCAGTACTTC. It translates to CASSPTGLQETQYF.

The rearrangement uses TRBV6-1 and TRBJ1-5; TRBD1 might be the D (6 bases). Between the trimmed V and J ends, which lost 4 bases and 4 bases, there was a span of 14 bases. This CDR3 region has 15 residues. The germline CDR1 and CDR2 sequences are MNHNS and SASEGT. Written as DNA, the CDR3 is TGTGCCAGCAGTGTTCAGGGGACGTTTAATCAGCCCCAGCATTTT. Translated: CASSVQGTFNQPQHF.

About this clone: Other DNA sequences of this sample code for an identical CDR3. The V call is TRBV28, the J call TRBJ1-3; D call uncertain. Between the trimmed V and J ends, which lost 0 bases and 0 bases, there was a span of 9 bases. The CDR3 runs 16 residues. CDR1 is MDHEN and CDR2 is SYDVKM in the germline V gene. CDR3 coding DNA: TGTGCCAGCAGTTTATGGGGCGGGAGCTCTGGAAACACCATATATTTT. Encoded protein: CASSLWGGSSGNTIYF. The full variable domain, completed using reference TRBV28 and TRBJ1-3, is DVKVTQSSRYLVKRTGEKVFLECVQDMDHENMFWYRQDPGLGLRLIYFSYDVKMKEKGDIPEGYSVSREKKERFSLILESASTNQTSMYLCASSLWGGSSGNTIYFGEGSWLTVV.

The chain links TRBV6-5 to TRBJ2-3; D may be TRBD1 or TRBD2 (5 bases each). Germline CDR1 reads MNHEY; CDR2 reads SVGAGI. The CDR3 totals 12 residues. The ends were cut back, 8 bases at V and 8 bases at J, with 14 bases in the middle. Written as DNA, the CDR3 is TGTGCCAGCCGCGTGGGGGAAAGTACGCAGTATTTT. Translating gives CASRVGESTQYF.

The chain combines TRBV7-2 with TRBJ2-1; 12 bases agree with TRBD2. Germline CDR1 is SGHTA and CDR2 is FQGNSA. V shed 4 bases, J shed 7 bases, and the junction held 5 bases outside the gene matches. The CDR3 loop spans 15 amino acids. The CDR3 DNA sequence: TGTGCCAGCAGCTCCTGGACTAGCGGGGTAAATGAGCAGTTCTTC. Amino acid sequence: CASSSWTSGVNEQFF.